The clone carrying this T cell receptor (beta chain) has a handful of counts. Its antigen is currently unknown. This could be a read error, since a much larger clone is one nucleotide away. This sample was included in a study of T cells in Graves' hyperthyroidism and ophthalmopathy. Amplification targeted TCR beta CDR3 regions from RNA transcripts. The study used the HTBI primer set for a first-round RT-PCR of the TCR CDR3. TCRdb re-called the multiplex PCR reads through MiXCR, storing one row per CDR3 protein. There are 300,000 to 400,000 distinct CDR3 sequences in the sample; less than 15% occur only once, and roughly 8.3% lies in the top ten. Study-level points and caveats: Clonotypes that were expanded in thyroid above 0.001 mostly appeared in blood too.

Diagnosing involved the use of clinical symptoms, serum thyroxine and TRAb, thyroid ultrasound and orbital computed tomography. This CDR3 region has 12 residues. This clonotype was obtained from a woman under 30 with Graves' hyperthyroidism. The sample was blood. J is TRBJ1-1 and V is TRBV12-3 or TRBV12-4, with D maybe TRBD1 (5 bases). Here the CDR3 reads CASSQGYTEASF. DNA for the CDR3: TGTGCCAGCAGTCAGGGTTACACTGAAGCTTCCTTT.